Following are 24 T cell receptor beta chains from one sample sequenced in a study of blood T cells in healthy people across ages. Through a sample-barcoded 5' primer and a J-beta primer mix, a second PCR was run for about 6 to 12 cycles. TCRdb ran MiXCR on the 5' RACE reads and lists one entry per CDR3 protein. In the table there are roughly 1,800,000 distinct CDR3 sequences, roughly 50% of which are singletons. The sample was blood. All receptors come from a woman aged 40 to 49 in good health.

The V call is TRBV3-1, the J call TRBJ1-6; the D gene is possibly TRBD1 (5 bases). Per the germline V gene, CDR1 is LGHDT and CDR2 is YNNKEL (reference sequence). V was pared by 4 bases and J by 15 bases, with 13 bases between. The CDR3 is 12 residues long. The CDR3: CASSPLGGGLHF. The DNA for the CDR3 is TGTGCCAGCAGCCCCCTTGGCGGGGGCCTCCACTTT.

The CDR3 DNA reads TGTGCCAGCAAATCGGGACAGGGGGCCGGAGTCGGTCAGCCCCAGCATTTT. This encodes CASKSGQGAGVGQPQHF. This sequence joins TRBV28 and TRBJ1-5; 12 positions match TRBD1. The germline V gene encodes CDR1 MDHEN and CDR2 SYDVKM. Trimming removed 7 bases from V and 6 bases from J; junction bases left unmatched: 13. CDR3 length equals 17 residues.

This clonotype was counted a few times. Here the CDR3 reads CASSPGQGRASVSTDTQYF. CDR3 DNA: TGTGCCAGCAGCCCGGGACAGGGCAGGGCCTCCGTTTCCACAGATACGCAGTATTTT. This chain links TRBV7-2 with TRBJ2-3; TRBD1 matches at 9 bases. This CDR3 is built from 19 residues. Germline V gene sequence: CDR1 SGHTA, CDR2 FQGNSA. J gave up 2 bases and V 5 bases, and 17 bases lay outside the gene matches.

There are a few counts of this clonotype. This rearrangement joins TRBV7-2 to TRBJ2-3, with a possible D match to TRBD1 (5 bases). This CDR3 has 13 amino acids. Trimming removed 10 bases at V and 0 bases at J, with 11 bases between. The germline CDR1 and CDR2 sequences are SGHTA and FQGNSA. The CDR3 DNA reads TGTGCCACAAAGCAGGGAAGCACAGATACGCAGTATTTT. This sequence encodes CATKQGSTDTQYF.

The rearrangement links TRBV7-9 to TRBJ2-1; D call uncertain. The CDR3 loop spans 14 amino acids. V lost 5 bases and J 5 bases, leaving 13 bases between the germline ends. In germline, CDR1 is SEHNR, CDR2 FQNEAQ (reference sequence). The CDR3 DNA is TGTGCCAGCAGCCCTGACCCGCTGCACAATGAGCAGTTCTTC. Protein: CASSPDPLHNEQFF.

The V call is TRBV7-8, the J call TRBJ2-5; perhaps TRBD2 as D (6 bases). Near its end, the DNA agrees better with TRBJ2-7, so the J call may be wrong. The germline CDR1 and CDR2 sequences are SGHVS and FQNEAQ. The CDR3 is 15 amino acids. CDR3 residues: CASSLDVGTGVEQYF. The CDR3 region has the DNA TGTGCCAGCAGCCTGGATGTCGGGACGGGGGTCGAGCAGTACTTC.

The J gene is TRBJ2-5, the V gene TRBV28, with 7 bases identical to TRBD1. With V trimmed by 5 bases and J by 11 bases, 20 bases remained unmatched. Germline V gene sequence: CDR1 MDHEN, CDR2 SYDVKM. The CDR3 contains 16 residues. CDR3 nucleotide sequence: TGTGCCAGCAGTCCCCGACAGGGCCTGATTTACAATGAGCAGTACTTC. Its protein product is CASSPRQGLIYNEQYF.

This chain uses TRBV11-2 with TRBJ2-7; 7 bases fit TRBD1. V dropped 2 bases and J dropped 4; count of bases not matched to a gene: 23. The CDR3 runs 20 residues. Germline V gene data show CDR1 as SGHAT and CDR2 as FQNNGV. CDR3 residues: CASSLHYRGSPTEGIYEQYF. CDR3 coding DNA: TGTGCCAGCAGCTTACACTACAGGGGCTCTCCGACGGAAGGGATTTACGAGCAGTACTTC.

In its sample, this clonotype was seen a few times. CDR3 sequence: CASSSVLAGVLDTQYF. CDR3 coding DNA: TGCGCCAGCAGCTCAGTACTAGCGGGAGTTTTAGATACGCAGTATTTT. The gene calls are TRBV5-1 and TRBJ2-3; TRBD2 matches at 11 bases. The CDR3 has 16 amino acids. V was pared by 3 bases and J by 5 bases, with 8 bases of the junction left unmatched. Per germline, CDR1 SGHRS and CDR2 YFSETQ.

This clonotype was seen once. This chain joins TRBV12-3 or TRBV12-4 and TRBJ2-7; weak D call: TRBD1 (6 bases). V was pared by 10 bases and J by 0 bases, with 22 bases between. There are 16 residues in the CDR3. The CDR3 nucleotides read TGTGCCACCAAAAGGTCGACAGGAAACCTCTCCTACGAGCAGTACGTC. Encoded protein: CATKRSTGNLSYEQYV.

The CDR3 here is CASSPDGGMNEKLFF. The CDR3, as DNA: TGTGCCAGCAGTCCTGACGGAGGGATGAATGAAAAACTGTTTTTT. The chain joins TRBV6-5 to TRBJ1-4; D ambiguous. Germline V gene lookup returns CDR1 MNHEY and CDR2 SVGAGI. The germline V and J ends were trimmed by 5 bases and 5 bases, with 15 bases remaining between them. The CDR3 loop spans 15 amino acids.

The rearrangement uses TRBV6-2 or TRBV6-3 and TRBJ2-1, with D tentatively TRBD2 (7 bases). Trimming removed 2 bases at V and 6 bases at J, with 14 bases between. Germline lookup yields CDR1 MNHEY and CDR2 SVGEGT. The CDR3 is 15 residues long. DNA for the CDR3: TGTGCCAGCAGTTACGGGGGGGCGGTGGGCAATGAGCAGTTCTTC. Amino acid sequence: CASSYGGAVGNEQFF.

The chain is built from TRBV20-1 and TRBJ1-2, with TRBD1 as a possible D gene (6 bases). Germline CDR1 DFQATT, CDR2 SNEGSKA (reference sequence). CDR3 length: 12 residues. The CDR3 coding sequence is TGCATCGCCTCGGGGGACATCTATGGCTACACCTTC. It specifies CIASGDIYGYTF.

DNA of the CDR3: TGCAGTGCTAGACTCCAGGGGTCCTACGAGCAGTACTTC. It yields the protein CSARLQGSYEQYF. The chain has TRBV20-1 and TRBJ2-7; D possibly corresponds to TRBD1 (6 bases). The CDR3 consists of 13 residues. Germline CDR1 DFQATT, CDR2 SNEGSKA (reference sequence). The ends were cut back, 2 bases at V and 1 base at J, with 9 bases in the middle.

The sample holds a few counts of this clonotype. The chain recombines TRBV20-1 with TRBJ2-3; 12 nucleotides agree with TRBD2. The trim removed 6 bases at V and 5 bases at J, leaving 9 bases unmatched. CDR1 and CDR2 (germline): DFQATT, SNEGSKA (reference sequence). The length of the CDR3 is 15 residues. The CDR3 here is CSADPLAGGGDTQYF. The CDR3 nucleotides are TGCAGTGCGGACCCACTAGCGGGGGGTGGAGATACGCAGTATTTT.

Concerning this clonotype: The junction differs from germline at one of its ends, possibly a read error. The chain carries TRBV4-3 and TRBJ2-5, with D possibly called TRBD1 or TRBD2 (5 bases each). Per germline, CDR1 LGHNA and CDR2 YSLEER. This CDR3 has 18 residues. This chain's CDR3 is CASSQAVVGPGDQETQYF. Here the CDR3 DNA reads TGCGCCAGCAGCCAAGCCGTCGTCGGGCCCGGGGACCAAGAAACCCAGTACTTC.

This clonotype was recorded a few times. This chain connects TRBV7-8 to TRBJ2-7, with 8 nucleotides matching TRBD1. Per germline, CDR1 SGHVS and CDR2 FQNEAQ. After removal of 5 bases from V and 1 base from J, the junction contained 7 bases not matched to a gene. This CDR3 has 15 amino acids. CDR3: CASSARDRLSYEQYF. The CDR3 DNA sequence: TGTGCCAGCAGCGCCCGGGACAGGCTATCCTACGAGCAGTACTTC.

The rearrangement joins TRBV5-1 to TRBJ1-4; D gene uncertain. This CDR3 region has 14 residues. The germline V gene encodes CDR1 SGHRS and CDR2 YFSETQ. The V end lost 2 bases, the J end lost 8 bases, and 13 bases lay between the germline ends. The CDR3 sequence: CASSLLMGEEKLFF. The CDR3 bases are TGCGCCAGCAGCTTACTCATGGGCGAGGAAAAACTGTTTTTT.

The chain is built from TRBV4-3 and TRBJ1-2, with a weak D call TRBD1 (6 bases). The CDR3 has 15 residues. Trimming cost V 0 bases and J 9 bases, with 17 bases left between them. CDR1 and CDR2 (germline): LGHNA, YSLEER. The DNA of the CDR3 is TGCGCCAGCAGCCAAGATGTAAACAGGGTGAGGAGCTACACCTTC. Translation gives CASSQDVNRVRSYTF.

This clonotype was recorded only once. With a much larger clone just one base away, this may be a read error. The chain combines TRBV4-1 with TRBJ2-5; TRBD2 might be the D (5 bases). CDR3 length: 14 amino acids. Germline values: CDR1 MGHRA, CDR2 YSYEKL. The CDR3 loop reads CAGSQELVQETQYF. CDR3 nucleotides: TGCGCCGGCAGCCAAGAACTAGTTCAAGAGACCCAGTACTTC.

The V gene is TRBV18, the J gene TRBJ2-1; 9 nucleotides match TRBD2. The CDR3 has 15 residues. After removal of 1 base from V and 13 bases from J, the junction contained 11 bases not matched to a gene. Germline V gene sequence: CDR1 KGHSH, CDR2 LQKENI. CDR3: CASSPRRGGSFGQFF. The CDR3 nucleotides read TGTGCCAGCTCACCACGGCGGGGGGGTAGTTTTGGTCAGTTCTTC.

The chain joins TRBV20-1 to TRBJ2-5; the D gene is possibly TRBD1 (6 bases). The CDR3 sequence is 14 residues long. Germline V gene sequence: CDR1 DFQATT, CDR2 SNEGSKA (reference sequence). The CDR3 is CSSHRVRFQETQYF. CDR3 in DNA: TGCAGCAGCCACAGGGTCCGGTTCCAAGAGACCCAGTACTTC.

The V gene is TRBV3-1, the J gene TRBJ2-3; D is perhaps TRBD2 (6 bases). The CDR3 is made up of 16 amino acids. CDR1 LGHDT and CDR2 YNNKEL come from the germline V gene (reference sequence). Trimming cost V 4 bases and J 1 base, with 15 bases left between them. CDR3 DNA: TGTGCCAGCAGCCTCGGGATAGCGGTAGGCACAGATACGCAGTATTTT. Amino acids: CASSLGIAVGTDTQYF.

This clonotype was recorded a few times. The genes are TRBV7-9 and TRBJ1-2; perhaps TRBD1 as D (5 bases). The CDR3 length is 15 residues. Trimming took off 4 bases at V and 4 bases at J, with 16 bases between the two ends. Germline values: CDR1 SEHNR, CDR2 FQNEAQ (reference sequence). CDR3 in DNA: TGTGCCAGCAGCTCAACTGGACAATTTACCTATGGCTACACCTTC. Translated: CASSSTGQFTYGYTF.